The TCR beta chain described here comes from a study of cytomegalovirus exposure and HLA in healthy donors. Germline lookup yields CDR1 SGHVS and CDR2 FNYEAQ. Trimming removed 3 bases at V and 6 bases at J, with 8 bases between. The CDR3 covers 13 residues. Turning to this clone: Its target is unknown.

General study points: Cytomegalovirus association was assigned to more than 150 TCR beta chains. In a later analysis, TCR beta V- and J-gene trimming showed a link to a missense DCLRE1C variant.

PCR employed 60 Vbeta and 13 Jbeta primers. TCRdb keeps only in-frame clones here, not all; method: immunoSEQ multiplex PCR. The sample holds over 150,000 clones, roughly 82% seen once. This TCR derives from a man aged 45-60 years in good health and CMV-seropositive. V and J are TRBV7-6 and TRBJ2-2; no reliable D call. Sample: PBMCs. CDR3 DNA sequence: TGTGCCAGCAGCTTCAACGCGGCCGGGGAGCTGTTTTTT. Its translation is CASSFNAAGELFF.